Each of the 13 T cell receptor beta chains below was sequenced from the same sample in a study of response to subunit inactivated influenza vaccine (dated by TCRdb to the late 2010s). Libraries were built with RT-PCR. The run used an Illumina HiSeq 2500. Using fastp trimming at Q25 and MiXCR clonotype assembly, TCRdb reanalyzed the public sequencing data and kept in-frame beta chains. Every distinct CDR3 protein forms one entry, paired with its most common genes and DNA. The sample table contains some 600,000 distinct CDR3 sequences; only one count was recorded for 12% to 15% of them. Of the sample, about 7.6% is held by the ten largest clones. Source: PBMCs from blood, taken 14 to 15 days before vaccination. The receptors here all came from a man aged 50 to 60 who received an inactivated influenza vaccine. Donor details come from another sample of the same person, matched by shared clones.

This clonotype showed up just a few times. The chain is built from TRBV19 and TRBJ2-7, with 7 bases matching TRBD1. Trimming took 1 base from V and 6 from J; bases not matched to a gene: 3. The germline V gene has CDR1 LNHDA and CDR2 SQIVND (reference sequence). The length of the CDR3 is 13 residues. In DNA form, the CDR3 reads TGTGCCAGTAGTATAGTCCGGGACAGCGAGCAGTACTTC. This encodes CASSIVRDSEQYF.

CDR3 in amino acids: CASSLSSGSNQPQHF. In DNA form, the CDR3 reads TGTGCCAGCAGCTTAAGCTCGGGGAGCAATCAGCCCCAGCATTTT. The rearrangement links TRBV11-2 to TRBJ1-5; D ambiguous. Trimming removed 2 bases at V and 1 base at J, with 9 bases between. The length of the CDR3 is 15 residues. In germline, CDR1 is SGHAT, CDR2 FQNNGV.

The rearrangement joins TRBV27 to TRBJ2-6, with 9 positions matching TRBD1. The V segment lost 2 bases and the J segment 8 bases; nucleotides outside the gene matches: 7. This CDR3 has 16 amino acids. Germline-derived CDR1 and CDR2 are MNHEY and SMNVEV (reference sequence). In nucleotides, the CDR3 is TGTGCCAGCAGTTTACGTATAGGGACAGGGACCAACGTCCTGACTTTC. Translation: CASSLRIGTGTNVLTF.

This clonotype was seen many times. This chain uses TRBV29-1 with TRBJ2-7; 8 bases line up with TRBD2. The CDR3 is 12 residues long. J gave up 5 bases and V 6 bases, and 6 bases lay outside the gene matches. The germline V gene has CDR1 SQVTM and CDR2 ANQGSEA. CDR3 in DNA: TGCAGCGTGAGGACTAGCTGGGACGAGCAGTACTTC. Translation: CSVRTSWDEQYF.

The chain employs TRBV18 and TRBJ2-5, with 9 bases aligning to TRBD2. The CDR3 is 15 residues long. The J segment lost 2 bases and the V segment lost 3 bases, leaving 4 bases of the junction unmatched. Germline-derived CDR1 and CDR2 are KGHSH and LQKENI. For the CDR3, the DNA is TGTGCCAGCTCACCGGGACTAGCACTACAAGAGACCCAGTACTTC. It specifies CASSPGLALQETQYF.

The gene calls are TRBV23-1 and TRBJ1-2; no definite D call. TRBV23-1 is classed as an ORF, of uncertain function. The ends were cut back, 8 bases at V and 0 bases at J, with 7 bases in the middle. The CDR3 contains 12 residues. The DNA of the CDR3 is TGCGCCAGCCACAGTCCTAACTATGGCTACACCTTC. It encodes CASHSPNYGYTF.

This clonotype was seen once. The chain joins TRBV7-2 to TRBJ2-3; 9 bases line up with TRBD2. The CDR3 is 16 residues long. The junction had 6 bases not matched to a gene; V was cut back by 4 bases and J by 1 base. CDR1 and CDR2 from the germline V gene are SGHTA and FQGNSA. CDR3 coding DNA: TGTGCCAGCAGCTACCTTAGCGGGGGACGCACAGATACGCAGTATTTT. Its translation is CASSYLSGGRTDTQYF.

This clonotype was observed at least ten times. In nucleotides, the CDR3 is TGTGCCAGCAGCGACAGGAACTATGGCTACACCTTC. It codes for CASSDRNYGYTF. This sequence joins TRBV2 and TRBJ1-2; perhaps TRBD1 as D (6 bases). CDR3 length equals 12 residues. The V gene's germline CDR1 is SNHLY and CDR2 FYNNEI. V lost 6 bases, J lost 2 bases, and 7 bases lay in between.

The chain recombines TRBV6-4 with TRBJ2-1, with 10 bases matching TRBD2. The length of the CDR3 is 14 residues. Losses at the gene ends were 5 bases for V and 6 bases for J; bases not matched to a gene: 4. Germline loops: CDR1 MRHNA, CDR2 SNTAGT. The CDR3 sequence: CASSRTSGVNEQFF. The CDR3 DNA sequence: TGTGCCAGCAGTCGGACTAGCGGAGTCAATGAGCAGTTCTTC.

The table lists this clonotype with a few counts. V is TRBV10-3 and J is TRBJ2-7, with TRBD2 matching 13 bases. Germline V gene data show CDR1 as ENHRY and CDR2 as SYGVKD. The CDR3 loop spans 17 amino acids. V shed 6 bases, J shed 0 bases, and the junction held 8 bases outside the gene matches. In DNA form, the CDR3 reads TGTGCCATCAGGCGGACTAGCGGGAGAGGGGGCTCCTACGAGCAGTACTTC. It yields the protein CAIRRTSGRGGSYEQYF.

This chain uses TRBV6-1 with TRBJ2-3, with 7 bases that match TRBD2. V shed 5 bases, J shed 1 base, and the junction held 6 bases outside the gene matches. The germline CDR1 and CDR2 sequences are MNHNS and SASEGT. This CDR3 comprises 15 residues. DNA for the CDR3: TGTGCCAGCAGTCCAAAGCGGGGACGCACAGATACGCAGTATTTT. It is translated as CASSPKRGRTDTQYF.

The chain uses TRBV5-5 and TRBJ2-3; D possibly corresponds to TRBD1 (6 bases). The CDR3 has 17 amino acids. V was clipped by 0 bases and J by 5 bases, with 19 bases between them. CDR1 and CDR2 from the germline V gene are SGHKS and YYEKEE (reference sequence). The CDR3: CASSLGIKGVRGDTQYF. Here the CDR3 DNA reads TGTGCCAGCAGCTTGGGGATAAAGGGGGTTAGAGGAGATACGCAGTATTTT.

This clonotype was recorded a few times. The CDR3 region has the DNA TGTGCCAGCAGTTTATCTGGGGCCCGCTCCTACAATGAGCAGTTCTTC. Its protein product is CASSLSGARSYNEQFF. The chain recombines TRBV27 with TRBJ2-1; D might be TRBD1 (5 bases). CDR3 length: 16 amino acids. The ends were cut back, 0 bases at V and 0 bases at J, with 9 bases in the middle. Germline values: CDR1 MNHEY, CDR2 SMNVEV (reference sequence).